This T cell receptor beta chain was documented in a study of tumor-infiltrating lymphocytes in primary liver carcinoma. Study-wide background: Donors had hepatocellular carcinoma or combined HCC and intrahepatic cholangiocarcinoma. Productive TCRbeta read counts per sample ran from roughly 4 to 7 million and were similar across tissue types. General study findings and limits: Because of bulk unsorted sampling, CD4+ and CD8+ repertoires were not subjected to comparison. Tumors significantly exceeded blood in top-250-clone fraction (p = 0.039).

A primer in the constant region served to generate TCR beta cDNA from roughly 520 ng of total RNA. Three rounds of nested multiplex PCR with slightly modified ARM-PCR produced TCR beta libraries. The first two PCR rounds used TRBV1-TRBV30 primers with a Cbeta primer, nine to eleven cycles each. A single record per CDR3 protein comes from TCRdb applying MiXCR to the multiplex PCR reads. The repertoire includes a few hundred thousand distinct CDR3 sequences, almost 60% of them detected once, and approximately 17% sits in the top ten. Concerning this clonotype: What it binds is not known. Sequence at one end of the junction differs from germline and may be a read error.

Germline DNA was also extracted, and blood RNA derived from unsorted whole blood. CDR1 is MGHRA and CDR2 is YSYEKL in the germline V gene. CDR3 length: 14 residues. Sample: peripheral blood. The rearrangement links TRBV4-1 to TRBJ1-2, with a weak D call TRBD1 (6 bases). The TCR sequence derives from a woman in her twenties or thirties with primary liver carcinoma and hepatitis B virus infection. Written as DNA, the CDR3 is TGCGCCAGCAGCGCGAACCAGGGGAACTATGGCTACATCTTC. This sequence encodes CASSANQGNYGYIF.